This T cell receptor beta chain appears in the sequencing data of a study of molecular identifiers for immune sequencing clone quantification. Notes on the study in general: Over 99% of effector molecules, yet under 1% of naive-cell molecules, were held by clones above 20 RNA copies.

In preparing bulk TCR libraries, previously described methods and listed TCR primers were used. In TCRdb, the PCR reads were re-called with MiXCR into one record per CDR3 protein. The profile shows tens of thousands of distinct CDR3 sequences, around 25% of them singletons. Sequencing libraries of naive CD8 cells derived from roughly 20,000 to 1,000,000 sorted cells with 10%, 30% or 50% RNA. Deletions cut 1 base from V and 2 bases from J, with 9 bases between. The CDR3 runs to 14 residues. Germline lookup yields CDR1 LGHNA and CDR2 YSLEER. This clonotype has a count of ten or more. Antigen unknown. The source is a human donor in good health. Some libraries in this study had Jurkat cell RNA spiked in. The chain is built from TRBV4-3 and TRBJ2-7, with D possibly TRBD2 on 6 matching bases. The sequenced sample consisted of naive CD8+ T cells from blood, with Jurkat cell RNA spiked in. Subset indicated: FACS-sorted CD8+CD4-CCR7+CD45RA+ naive T cells. The CDR3 loop is CASSQGAGPYEQYF. The CDR3 nucleotides read TGCGCCAGCAGCCAAGGTGCGGGACCCTACGAGCAGTACTTC.